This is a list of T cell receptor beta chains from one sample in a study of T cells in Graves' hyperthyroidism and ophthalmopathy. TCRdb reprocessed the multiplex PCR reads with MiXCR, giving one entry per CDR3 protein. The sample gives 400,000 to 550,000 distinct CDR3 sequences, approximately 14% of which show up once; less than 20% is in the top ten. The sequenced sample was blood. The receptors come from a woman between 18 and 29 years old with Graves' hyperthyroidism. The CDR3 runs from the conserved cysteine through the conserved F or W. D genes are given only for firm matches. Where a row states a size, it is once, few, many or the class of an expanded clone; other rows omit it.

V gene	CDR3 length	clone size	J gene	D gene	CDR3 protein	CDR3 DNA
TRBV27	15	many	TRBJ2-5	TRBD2	CASREGLAGGETQYF	TGTGCCAGCAGGGAAGGACTAGCGGGAGGGGAGACCCAGTACTTC
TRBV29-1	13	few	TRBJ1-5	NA	CSVLGRAGQPQHF	TGCAGCGTCCTCGGTCGAGCCGGACAGCCCCAGCATTTT
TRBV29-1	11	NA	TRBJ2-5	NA	CSSRDLETQYF	TGCAGCTCCAGGGACTTGGAGACCCAGTACTTC
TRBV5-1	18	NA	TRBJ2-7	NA	CASSLPGHREDYSYEQYF	TGCGCCAGCAGCTTACCGGGACACCGGGAGGATTACTCCTACGAGCAGTACTTC
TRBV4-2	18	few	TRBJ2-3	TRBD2	CASSQEWTSGTSTDTQYF	TGTGCCAGCAGCCAAGAGTGGACTAGCGGGACTAGCACAGATACGCAGTATTTT
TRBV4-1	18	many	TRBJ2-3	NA	CASSQAPWGGSSTDTQYF	TGCGCCAGCAGCCAAGCTCCCTGGGGCGGCTCAAGCACAGATACGCAGTATTTT
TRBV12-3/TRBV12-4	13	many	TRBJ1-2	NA	CASSLRTSYGYTF	TGTGCCAGCAGTTTACGCACAAGCTATGGCTACACCTTC
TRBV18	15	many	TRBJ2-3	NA	CASSPSRTTRDTQYF	TGTGCCAGCTCACCATCCCGGACTACCCGGGATACGCAGTATTTT
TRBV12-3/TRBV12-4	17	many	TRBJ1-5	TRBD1	CASSLVRTGLGNQPQHF	TGTGCCAGCAGTTTAGTACGGACAGGATTAGGCAATCAGCCCCAGCATTTT
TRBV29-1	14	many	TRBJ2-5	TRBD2	CSVPTSGNQETQYF	TGCAGCGTCCCGACTAGCGGGAATCAAGAGACCCAGTACTTC
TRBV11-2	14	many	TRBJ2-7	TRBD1	CASSGRDRSYEQYF	TGTGCCAGCAGCGGCCGGGACAGGTCCTACGAGCAGTACTTC
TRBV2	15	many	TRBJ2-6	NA	CASRIDYSGANVLTF	TGTGCCAGCAGGATCGATTACTCTGGGGCCAACGTCCTGACTTTC
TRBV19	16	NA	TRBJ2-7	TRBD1	CASSRPLTGSSYEQYF	TGTGCCAGTAGTCGCCCCCTGACAGGGAGTTCCTACGAGCAGTACTTC
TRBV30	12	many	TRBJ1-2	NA	CAWSVVVDGYTF	TGTGCCTGGAGTGTAGTAGTGGATGGCTACACCTTC
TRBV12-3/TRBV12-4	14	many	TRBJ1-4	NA	CASSLGGSFGKLFF	TGTGCCAGCAGTTTAGGTGGCAGCTTTGGAAAACTGTTTTTT
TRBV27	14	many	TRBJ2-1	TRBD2	CAVSTSGFLNEQFF	TGTGCCGTATCAACTAGCGGGTTTTTGAATGAGCAGTTCTTC
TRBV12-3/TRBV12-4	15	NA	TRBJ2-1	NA	CASSLTGGGHNEQFF	TGTGCCAGCAGTTTAACAGGAGGGGGCCACAATGAGCAGTTCTTC
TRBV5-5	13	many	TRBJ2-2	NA	CASSQGPTGELFF	TGTGCCAGCAGCCAGGGACCAACCGGGGAGCTGTTTTTT